Shown below are 32 T cell receptor beta chains from a single sample sequenced in a study of PD-1 and CTLA-4 blockade in melanoma. Sequencing used immunoSEQ multiplex PCR; TCRdb keeps in-frame clones, though not all of them. The data hold under 20,000 clones, with less than 85% observed a single time. This specimen consisted of CD8+ T cells from peripheral blood, obtained from a patient given anti-PD-1 treatment. The receptors here all came from a human donor with melanoma.

The chain joins TRBV12-5 to TRBJ1-5, with D tentatively TRBD1 (6 bases). CDR3 length: 15 amino acids. Germline CDR1 LGHNT, CDR2 FRNRAP. Trimming took 1 base from V and 1 from J, leaving 8 bases between them. DNA for the CDR3: TGTGCTAGTGGTTTGGGACAGGTGAGCAATCAGCCCCAGCATTTT. Translation: CASGLGQVSNQPQHF.

The chain carries TRBV5-6 and TRBJ2-1; 11 nucleotides agree with TRBD2. The V and J ends lost 0 bases and 9 bases, in that order; junction bases with no gene match: 8. CDR3 length: 16 residues. Germline V gene lookup returns CDR1 SGHDT and CDR2 YYEEEE. The CDR3 spells CASSLGTSGGFGEQFF. CDR3 sequence (DNA): TGTGCCAGCAGCTTGGGAACTAGCGGGGGTTTTGGTGAGCAGTTCTTC.

The chain recombines TRBV5-1 with TRBJ2-5; possible D gene TRBD1, 5 bases. The CDR3 contains 15 residues. The germline V gene has CDR1 SGHRS and CDR2 YFSETQ. V was pared by 3 bases and J by 2 bases, with 14 bases between. The CDR3 is CASSYGQGPQETQYF. In DNA, the CDR3 is TGCGCCAGCAGCTACGGACAAGGACCTCAAGAGACCCAGTACTTC. The full variable domain, its missing parts supplied by reference TRBV5-1 and TRBJ2-5, is KAGVTQTPRYLIKTRGQQVTLSCSPISGHRSVSWYQQTPGQGLQFLFEYFSETQRNKGNFPGRFSGRQFSNSRSEMNVSTLELGDSALYLCASSYGQGPQETQYFGPGTRLLVL.

The chain's CDR3 is CASSPLVKGTEAFF. CDR3 nucleotides: TGTGCCAGCAGTCCACTTGTGAAAGGCACTGAAGCTTTCTTT. The chain has TRBV27 and TRBJ1-1; D unresolved. There are 14 residues in the CDR3. The V end lost 5 bases, the J end lost 4 bases, and 14 bases lay between the germline ends. Germline lookup yields CDR1 MNHEY and CDR2 SMNVEV (reference sequence).

This clone has a single count. This chain links TRBV11-3 with TRBJ2-1; 9 bases agree with TRBD1. Germline loops: CDR1 SGHNT, CDR2 YENEEA. V lost 5 bases and J lost 6; bases outside the gene matches: 8. This CDR3 region has 15 residues. Here the CDR3 reads CASSPPGQGGNEQFF. The CDR3 DNA sequence: TGTGCCAGCAGCCCTCCGGGACAGGGAGGCAATGAGCAGTTCTTC.

This rearrangement joins TRBV14 to TRBJ2-7; D is possibly TRBD1 (5 bases). Germline V gives CDR1 SGHDN, CDR2 FVKESK. V lost 1 base, J lost 3 bases, and 10 bases lay in between. The CDR3 loop spans 14 amino acids. Written as DNA, the CDR3 is TGTGCCAGCAGCCAAGGGACACTTTACTACGAGCAGTACTTC. This sequence encodes CASSQGTLYYEQYF.

The chain couples TRBV4-1 to TRBJ2-1; D unresolved. The CDR3 contains 12 residues. Germline V gene sequence: CDR1 MGHRA, CDR2 YSYEKL. Trimming removed 3 bases from V and 5 bases from J, with 5 bases in between. CDR3 residues: CASSQWDNEQFF. CDR3 DNA sequence: TGCGCCAGCAGCCAGTGGGACAATGAGCAGTTCTTC.

This clone was recorded a few times. This chain joins TRBV6-2 or TRBV6-3 and TRBJ2-7, with D maybe TRBD1 (6 bases). Germline CDR1 is MNHEY and CDR2 is SVGEGT. The CDR3 totals 16 residues. The ends were cut back, 0 bases at V and 0 bases at J, with 12 bases in the middle. CDR3 bases: TGTGCCAGCAGTTACTCCACGACAGGTAGCTCCTACGAGCAGTACTTC. This translates into CASSYSTTGSSYEQYF.

The rearrangement links TRBV4-1 to TRBJ1-3; TRBD1 aligns across 10 bases. With 4 bases clipped from V and 5 bases from J, the junction kept 2 bases outside the gene matches. CDR1 and CDR2 from the germline V gene are MGHRA and YSYEKL. The CDR3 extends over 14 amino acids. CDR3 nucleotide sequence: TGCGCCAGCAGCCGGGACAGGGGAAGAAACACCATATATTTT. Translated, it gives CASSRDRGRNTIYF.

The CDR3 reads CASSLDRHGYTF. DNA of the CDR3: TGTGCCAGCTCGCTAGACAGACATGGCTACACCTTC. The chain carries TRBV18 and TRBJ1-2; perhaps TRBD1 as D (5 bases). Germline-derived CDR1 and CDR2 are KGHSH and LQKENI. The CDR3 has 12 amino acids. The ends were cut back, 6 bases at V and 6 bases at J, with 11 bases in the middle.

The chain's CDR3 is CASSLNPGQEVSPLHF. The CDR3 bases are TGCGCCAGCAGCTTGAACCCAGGTCAAGAGGTTTCACCCCTCCACTTT. This chain connects TRBV5-1 to TRBJ1-6; D not resolved. The CDR3 has 16 amino acids. CDR1 is SGHRS, CDR2 YFSETQ, per germline. V lost 1 base and J 9 bases, leaving 17 bases between the germline ends.

The chain links TRBV27 to TRBJ2-7; D not certain. Germline V lookup: CDR1 MNHEY, CDR2 SMNVEV (reference sequence). The CDR3 sequence is 13 residues long. Trimming shortened V by 6 bases and J by 0 bases, and 9 bases separated the two germline ends. The CDR3 loop is CASSRLHSYEQYF. The CDR3 region has the DNA TGTGCCAGCAGCCGACTGCACTCCTACGAGCAGTACTTC.

The gene calls are TRBV4-1 and TRBJ1-1; D unresolved. Trimming shortened V by 0 bases and J by 5 bases, and 16 bases separated the two germline ends. CDR3 length equals 16 residues. The germline gives CDR1 MGHRA, CDR2 YSYEKL. CDR3 nucleotide sequence: TGCGCCAGCAGCCAAGACACCGGGCTAGGTGGAACTGAAGCTTTCTTT. This gives the protein CASSQDTGLGGTEAFF.

CDR3 sequence: CASSLRTGTGELFF. In DNA form, the CDR3 reads TGCGCCAGCAGCCTCCGGACAGGGACGGGGGAGCTGTTTTTT. The J gene is TRBJ2-2, the V gene TRBV4-1; TRBD1 aligns across 8 bases. Looked up from germline, CDR1 is MGHRA and CDR2 is YSYEKL. The CDR3 has 14 amino acids. The junction had 6 bases not matched to a gene; V was cut back by 4 bases and J by 8 bases.

J is TRBJ1-2 and V is TRBV7-9; possible D gene TRBD1, 6 bases. The CDR3 totals 14 residues. V lost 1 base to trimming and J lost 4 bases, with 10 bases between them. CDR1 is SEHNR, CDR2 FQNEAQ, per germline (reference sequence). CDR3 sequence: CASSLDRVLYGYTF. The CDR3 bases are TGTGCCAGCAGCTTAGACAGGGTTCTCTATGGCTACACCTTC.

V gene TRBV10-3 combines with J gene TRBJ2-5; D could derive from TRBD1 or TRBD2 (5 bases each). V was shortened by 4 bases and J by 3 bases, with 9 bases between the two germline ends. CDR1 and CDR2 (germline): ENHRY, SYGVKD. This CDR3 has 13 residues. CDR3 DNA: TGTGCCATCAGTGGGGACGGAGAAGAGACCCAGTACTTC. Encoded protein: CAISGDGEETQYF.

In this sample, this clone turned up a few times. The V gene is TRBV7-9, the J gene TRBJ2-5; no clear D gene. The V gene lost 5 bases and the J gene lost 5 bases, with 6 bases spanning the gap. CDR1 is SEHNR, CDR2 FQNEAQ, per germline (reference sequence). The CDR3 spans 11 residues. Here the CDR3 DNA reads TGTGCCAGCAGCGCCCGGGAGACCCAGTACTTC. As protein: CASSARETQYF.

The rearrangement uses TRBV2 and TRBJ2-1; 7 bases agree with TRBD2. V shed 0 bases, J shed 7 bases, and the junction held 3 bases outside the gene matches. The germline V gene encodes CDR1 SNHLY and CDR2 FYNNEI. The CDR3 loop spans 14 amino acids. The CDR3 region is CASSEAGGRNEQFF. The CDR3 nucleotides read TGTGCCAGCAGTGAAGCGGGGGGGAGGAATGAGCAGTTCTTC.

CDR3 DNA: TGTGCCAGCAGCTCCCGCCTGCAGGGGGGTCCCCCAGATACGCAGTATTTT. As protein: CASSSRLQGGPPDTQYF. J is TRBJ2-3 and V is TRBV9, with D perhaps TRBD1 (7 bases). Germline V gene sequence: CDR1 SGDLS, CDR2 YYNGEE. V shed 4 bases and J shed 4 bases, with 22 bases lying between them. The CDR3 covers 17 residues.

The chain couples TRBV9 to TRBJ1-4; 9 bases match TRBD1. V lost 3 bases and J lost 0; bases outside the gene matches: 6. The CDR3 consists of 17 residues. CDR1 SGDLS and CDR2 YYNGEE come from the germline V gene. In DNA, the CDR3 is TGTGCCAGCAGCGCCTCGACAGGGGGAACAACTAATGAAAAACTGTTTTTT. Amino acid sequence: CASSASTGGTTNEKLFF.

The chain has TRBV4-1 and TRBJ1-1, with D possibly matching TRBD1 (5 bases). Germline CDR1 reads MGHRA; CDR2 reads YSYEKL. V lost 0 bases and J 1 base, leaving 12 bases between the germline ends. The CDR3 totals 16 residues. Written as DNA, the CDR3 is TGCGCCAGCAGCCAAGAAGTGGGGCAGCCGAACACTGAAGCTTTCTTT. Its protein product is CASSQEVGQPNTEAFF.

The chain joins TRBV7-9 to TRBJ1-1, with D uncertain. The CDR3 contains 15 residues. CDR1 and CDR2 from the germline V gene are SEHNR and FQNEAQ (reference sequence). Trimming pared 2 bases from V and 1 base from J, leaving 11 bases between. CDR3 in amino acids: CASSLLSETNTEAFF. CDR3 DNA sequence: TGTGCCAGCAGCTTATTAAGTGAGACGAACACTGAAGCTTTCTTT.

This sequence joins TRBV11-2 and TRBJ2-1, with 10 nucleotides matching TRBD1. After removal of 7 bases from V and 1 base from J, the junction contained 4 bases not matched to a gene. The germline V gene has CDR1 SGHAT and CDR2 FQNNGV. This CDR3 is built from 15 residues. CDR3 sequence (DNA): TGTGCCAGCACCCGACAGGGGGCGTCCTACAATGAGCAGTTCTTC. It specifies CASTRQGASYNEQFF.

The chain recombines TRBV5-4 with TRBJ2-1, with D tentatively TRBD1 or TRBD2 (6 bases each). This CDR3 has 15 residues. Germline V lookup: CDR1 SGHNT, CDR2 YYREEE (reference sequence). Deletions cut 3 bases from V and 4 bases from J, with 14 bases between. This CDR3 reads CASSSTGAGYNEQFF. CDR3 in DNA: TGTGCCAGCAGCTCCACGGGGGCGGGGTACAATGAGCAGTTCTTC.

A few counts support this clone. This rearrangement joins TRBV3-1 (or the pseudogene TRBV3-2) to TRBJ1-6; D is undetermined. Germline V lookup: CDR1 LGHDT, CDR2 YNNKEL (reference sequence). V was clipped by 4 bases and J by 7 bases, with 5 bases between them. The CDR3 loop spans 12 amino acids. CDR3 region: CASSPFNSPLHF. The DNA of the CDR3 is TGTGCCAGCAGCCCCTTCAATTCACCCCTCCACTTT.

The chain uses TRBV12-5 and TRBJ1-5; 8 bases agree with TRBD1. In germline, CDR1 is LGHNT, CDR2 FRNRAP. The length of the CDR3 is 14 residues. The V segment lost 5 bases and the J segment 7 bases; nucleotides outside the gene matches: 7. The CDR3 region has the DNA TGTGCTAGTGGTCTGGGGACAGGTGGACAGCCCCAGCATTTT. Translation: CASGLGTGGQPQHF.

V and J are TRBV27 and TRBJ1-4; TRBD1 might be the D (6 bases). The CDR3 spans 16 residues. The ends were cut back, 4 bases at V and 4 bases at J, with 16 bases in the middle. Germline V CDR1 and CDR2: MNHEY, SMNVEV (reference sequence). DNA of the CDR3: TGTGCCAGCAGTTCCCTTTGGGGGGCCCATAATGAAAAACTGTTTTTT. Its translation is CASSSLWGAHNEKLFF.

The chain has TRBV4-2 and TRBJ1-1; D is unresolved. Germline CDR1 LGHNA, CDR2 YNFKEQ. Trimming pared 2 bases from V and 1 base from J, leaving 8 bases between. This CDR3 spans 14 amino acids. DNA of the CDR3: TGTGCCAGCAGCCAATTTGGTGCGAACACTGAAGCTTTCTTT. This translates into CASSQFGANTEAFF.

The CDR3 bases are TGTGCCACCAGTTTTGGAGTCGAGCAGTACTTC. This gives the protein CATSFGVEQYF. The chain carries TRBV24-1 and TRBJ2-7; D ambiguous. This CDR3 is 11 amino acids long. The V end lost 6 bases, the J end lost 6 bases, and 8 bases lay between the germline ends. Germline CDR1 KGHDR, CDR2 SFDVKD.

The chain has TRBV15 and TRBJ1-4; D is unresolved. CDR1 LNHNV and CDR2 YYDKDF come from the germline V gene (reference sequence). The V end was cut by 6 bases, the J end by 8 bases, with 7 bases between. The CDR3 spans 11 residues. Written as DNA, the CDR3 is TGTGCCACCAGAACGAAAGAAAAACTGTTTTTT. As protein: CATRTKEKLFF.

The chain uses TRBV4-1 and TRBJ2-1; possibly TRBD1 for D (5 bases). This CDR3 has 16 amino acids. The ends were cut back, 0 bases at V and 6 bases at J, with 15 bases in the middle. In germline, CDR1 is MGHRA, CDR2 YSYEKL. The CDR3 sequence is CASSQESGAASNEQFF. The CDR3 bases are TGCGCCAGCAGCCAAGAAAGTGGGGCCGCCAGCAATGAGCAGTTCTTC.

This rearrangement joins TRBV6-5 to TRBJ1-6, with 7 bases identical to TRBD1. V shed 9 bases, J shed 4 bases, and the junction held 3 bases outside the gene matches. The CDR3 has 13 residues. CDR1 and CDR2 from the germline V gene are MNHEY and SVGAGI. CDR3 region: CASSGQYNSPLHF. The CDR3 coding sequence is TGTGCCAGTTCGGGACAGTATAATTCACCCCTCCACTTT.